Listed below are T cell receptor beta chains from one sample, sequenced in a study of blood T cell repertoires in COVID-19. Profiling relied on immunoSEQ multiplex PCR, and the TCRdb table lists in-frame clones only, not all of them. The sample has some 200,000 clones; approximately 85% are singletons. Sequences were obtained from peripheral blood. The receptor source for this set is a woman between 55 and 75 years old with acute or convalescent COVID-19. Both conserved end residues are part of each CDR3. D genes are given only for firm matches. Clone size is not always given. Where it is, it says once, few, many or a class for expanded clones.

>TRBV19|.|TRBJ1-4|.
CASSIGLRNLNEKLFF
TGTGCCAGTAGTATAGGGCTCAGAAATTTAAATGAAAAACTGTTTTTT
>TRBV5-5|.|TRBJ1-4|.
CACGQNEKLFF
TGTGCCTGCGGGCAGAACGAAAAACTGTTTTTT
>TRBV19|.|TRBJ1-2|.
CASSIIRGNYGYTF
TGTGCCAGTAGTATAATCAGGGGTAACTATGGCTACACCTTC
>TRBV6-5|.|TRBJ2-1|TRBD2
CASTSGGPHNEQFF
TGTGCCAGCACATCGGGAGGGCCCCACAATGAGCAGTTCTTC
>TRBV7-7|.|TRBJ2-5|.
CASSLGRRVETQYF
TGTGCTAGCAGCTTAGGTCGCAGGGTAGAGACCCAGTACTTC
>TRBV19|few|TRBJ1-2|.
CASNGGNYGYTF
TGTGCCAGTAATGGGGGCAACTATGGCTACACCTTC
>TRBV11-2|.|TRBJ1-4|.
CASSLGQAEKLFF
TGTGCCAGCAGCTTAGGGCAGGCGGAAAAACTGTTTTTT
>TRBV19|.|TRBJ1-5|TRBD1
CASRTGYGSQPQHF
TGTGCCAGTAGGACAGGGTACGGCAGTCAGCCCCAGCATTTT
>TRBV28|.|TRBJ2-3|TRBD1
CASSFGAGGDTQYF
TGTGCCAGCAGTTTTGGCGCAGGGGGAGATACGCAGTATTTT
>TRBV9|.|TRBJ2-5|.
CASSVGQGGGTQYF
TGTGCCAGCAGCGTAGGACAGGGAGGCGGGACCCAGTACTTC
>TRBV4-1|many|TRBJ1-3|.
CASSQESTVSGNTIYF
TGCGCCAGCAGCCAAGAGTCGACAGTCTCTGGAAACACCATATATTTT
>TRBV7-6|.|TRBJ1-3|.
CASSPDSPSGNTIYF
TGTGCCAGCAGCCCAGACAGCCCCTCTGGAAACACCATATATTTT
>TRBV9|.|TRBJ2-2|TRBD1
CASSFSPGTGSGELFF
TGTGCCAGCAGCTTTAGTCCCGGGACAGGGTCCGGGGAGCTGTTTTTT
>TRBV4-1|.|TRBJ1-4|.
CASSQDLGADEKLFF
TGCGCCAGCAGCCAAGATCTGGGGGCGGATGAAAAACTGTTTTTT
>TRBV5-5|.|TRBJ1-6|.
CASSLSRTPQSPLHF
TGTGCCAGCAGCTTGTCTCGGACACCACAATCACCCCTCCACTTT
>TRBV24-1|.|TRBJ2-1|TRBD2
CATSETPFLAELIDNEQFF
TGTGCCACCAGTGAGACCCCCTTTCTAGCGGAGCTCATTGACAATGAGCAGTTCTTC
>TRBV2|.|TRBJ2-3|TRBD2
CASSDGLAADTQYF
TGTGCCAGCAGTGACGGTCTAGCGGCAGATACGCAGTATTTT
>TRBV12-3/TRBV12-4|.|TRBJ1-1|.
CASSLGGGTEAFF
TGTGCCAGCAGTTTGGGGGGAGGAACTGAAGCTTTCTTT
>TRBV28|many|TRBJ1-1|TRBD1
CASSSVKRLRGLGTEAFF
TGTGCCAGCAGTTCAGTCAAGCGACTCAGGGGGCTAGGCACTGAAGCTTTCTTT
>TRBV29-1|.|TRBJ1-5|.
CSVGWGVNQPQHF
TGCAGCGTTGGATGGGGGGTCAATCAGCCCCAGCATTTT
>TRBV30|.|TRBJ1-4|.
CAWSPGLAEKLFF
TGTGCCTGGAGCCCAGGCCTTGCTGAAAAACTGTTTTTT
>TRBV6-1|.|TRBJ2-1|.
CASSESRGSFQYYNEQFF
TGTGCCAGCAGTGAAAGCCGGGGGAGCTTTCAATACTACAATGAGCAGTTCTTC